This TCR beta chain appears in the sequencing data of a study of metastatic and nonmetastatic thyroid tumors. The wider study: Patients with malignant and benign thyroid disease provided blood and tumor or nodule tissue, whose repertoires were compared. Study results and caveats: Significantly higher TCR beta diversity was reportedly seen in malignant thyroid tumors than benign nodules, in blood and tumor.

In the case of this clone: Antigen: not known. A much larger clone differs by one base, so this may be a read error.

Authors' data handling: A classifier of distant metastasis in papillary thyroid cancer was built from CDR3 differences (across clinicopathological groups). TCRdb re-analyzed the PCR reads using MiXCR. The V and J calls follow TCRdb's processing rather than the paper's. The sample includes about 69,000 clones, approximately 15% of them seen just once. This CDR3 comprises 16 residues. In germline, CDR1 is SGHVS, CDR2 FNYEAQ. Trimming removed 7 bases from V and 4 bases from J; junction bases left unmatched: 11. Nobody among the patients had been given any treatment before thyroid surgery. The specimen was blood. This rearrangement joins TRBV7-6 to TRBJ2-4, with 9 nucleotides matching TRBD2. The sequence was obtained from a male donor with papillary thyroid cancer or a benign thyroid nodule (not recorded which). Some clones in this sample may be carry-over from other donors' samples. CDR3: CASITGTSLEKNIQYF. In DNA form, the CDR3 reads TGTGCCAGCATCACCGGGACTAGCCTCGAAAAAAACATTCAGTACTTC.